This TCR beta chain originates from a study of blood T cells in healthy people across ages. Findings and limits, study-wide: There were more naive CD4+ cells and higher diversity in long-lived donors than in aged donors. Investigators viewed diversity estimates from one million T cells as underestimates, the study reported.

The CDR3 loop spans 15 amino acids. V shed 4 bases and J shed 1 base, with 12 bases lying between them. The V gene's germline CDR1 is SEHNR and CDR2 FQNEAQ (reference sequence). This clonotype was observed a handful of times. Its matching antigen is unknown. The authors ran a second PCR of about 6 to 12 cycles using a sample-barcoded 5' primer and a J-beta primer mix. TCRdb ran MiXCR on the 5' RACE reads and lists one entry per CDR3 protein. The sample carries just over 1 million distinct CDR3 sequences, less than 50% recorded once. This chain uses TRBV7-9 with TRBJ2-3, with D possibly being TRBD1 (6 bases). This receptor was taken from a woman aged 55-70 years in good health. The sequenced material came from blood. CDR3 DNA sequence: TGTGCCAGCAGCTCTGGGGCAGGGGGCACAGATACGCAGTATTTT. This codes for CASSSGAGGTDTQYF. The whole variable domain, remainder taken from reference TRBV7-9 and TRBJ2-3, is DTGVSQNPRHKITKRGQNVTFRCDPISEHNRLYWYRQTLGQGPEFLTYFQNEAQLEKSRLLSDRFSAERPKGSFSTLEIQRTEQGDSAMYLCASSSGAGGTDTQYFGPGTRLTVL.